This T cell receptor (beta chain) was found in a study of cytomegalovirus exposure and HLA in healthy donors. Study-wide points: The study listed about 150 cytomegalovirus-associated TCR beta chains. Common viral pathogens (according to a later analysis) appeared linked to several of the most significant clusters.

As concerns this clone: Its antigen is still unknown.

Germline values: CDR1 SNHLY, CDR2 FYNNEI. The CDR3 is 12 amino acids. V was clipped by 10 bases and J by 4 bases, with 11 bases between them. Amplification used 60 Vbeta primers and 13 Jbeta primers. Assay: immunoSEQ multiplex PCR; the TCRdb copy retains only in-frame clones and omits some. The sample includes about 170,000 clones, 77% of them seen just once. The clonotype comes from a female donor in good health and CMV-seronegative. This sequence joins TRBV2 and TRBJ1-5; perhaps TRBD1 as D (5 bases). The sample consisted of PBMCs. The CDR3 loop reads CATSTANQPQHF. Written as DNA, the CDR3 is TGTGCCACCTCGACAGCTAATCAGCCCCAGCATTTT. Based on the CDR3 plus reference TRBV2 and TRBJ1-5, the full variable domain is EPEVTQTPSHQVTQMGQEVILRCVPISNHLYFYWYRQILGQKVEFLVSFYNNEISEKSEIFDDQFSVERPDGSNFTLKIRSTKLEDSAMYFCATSTANQPQHFGDGTRLSIL.